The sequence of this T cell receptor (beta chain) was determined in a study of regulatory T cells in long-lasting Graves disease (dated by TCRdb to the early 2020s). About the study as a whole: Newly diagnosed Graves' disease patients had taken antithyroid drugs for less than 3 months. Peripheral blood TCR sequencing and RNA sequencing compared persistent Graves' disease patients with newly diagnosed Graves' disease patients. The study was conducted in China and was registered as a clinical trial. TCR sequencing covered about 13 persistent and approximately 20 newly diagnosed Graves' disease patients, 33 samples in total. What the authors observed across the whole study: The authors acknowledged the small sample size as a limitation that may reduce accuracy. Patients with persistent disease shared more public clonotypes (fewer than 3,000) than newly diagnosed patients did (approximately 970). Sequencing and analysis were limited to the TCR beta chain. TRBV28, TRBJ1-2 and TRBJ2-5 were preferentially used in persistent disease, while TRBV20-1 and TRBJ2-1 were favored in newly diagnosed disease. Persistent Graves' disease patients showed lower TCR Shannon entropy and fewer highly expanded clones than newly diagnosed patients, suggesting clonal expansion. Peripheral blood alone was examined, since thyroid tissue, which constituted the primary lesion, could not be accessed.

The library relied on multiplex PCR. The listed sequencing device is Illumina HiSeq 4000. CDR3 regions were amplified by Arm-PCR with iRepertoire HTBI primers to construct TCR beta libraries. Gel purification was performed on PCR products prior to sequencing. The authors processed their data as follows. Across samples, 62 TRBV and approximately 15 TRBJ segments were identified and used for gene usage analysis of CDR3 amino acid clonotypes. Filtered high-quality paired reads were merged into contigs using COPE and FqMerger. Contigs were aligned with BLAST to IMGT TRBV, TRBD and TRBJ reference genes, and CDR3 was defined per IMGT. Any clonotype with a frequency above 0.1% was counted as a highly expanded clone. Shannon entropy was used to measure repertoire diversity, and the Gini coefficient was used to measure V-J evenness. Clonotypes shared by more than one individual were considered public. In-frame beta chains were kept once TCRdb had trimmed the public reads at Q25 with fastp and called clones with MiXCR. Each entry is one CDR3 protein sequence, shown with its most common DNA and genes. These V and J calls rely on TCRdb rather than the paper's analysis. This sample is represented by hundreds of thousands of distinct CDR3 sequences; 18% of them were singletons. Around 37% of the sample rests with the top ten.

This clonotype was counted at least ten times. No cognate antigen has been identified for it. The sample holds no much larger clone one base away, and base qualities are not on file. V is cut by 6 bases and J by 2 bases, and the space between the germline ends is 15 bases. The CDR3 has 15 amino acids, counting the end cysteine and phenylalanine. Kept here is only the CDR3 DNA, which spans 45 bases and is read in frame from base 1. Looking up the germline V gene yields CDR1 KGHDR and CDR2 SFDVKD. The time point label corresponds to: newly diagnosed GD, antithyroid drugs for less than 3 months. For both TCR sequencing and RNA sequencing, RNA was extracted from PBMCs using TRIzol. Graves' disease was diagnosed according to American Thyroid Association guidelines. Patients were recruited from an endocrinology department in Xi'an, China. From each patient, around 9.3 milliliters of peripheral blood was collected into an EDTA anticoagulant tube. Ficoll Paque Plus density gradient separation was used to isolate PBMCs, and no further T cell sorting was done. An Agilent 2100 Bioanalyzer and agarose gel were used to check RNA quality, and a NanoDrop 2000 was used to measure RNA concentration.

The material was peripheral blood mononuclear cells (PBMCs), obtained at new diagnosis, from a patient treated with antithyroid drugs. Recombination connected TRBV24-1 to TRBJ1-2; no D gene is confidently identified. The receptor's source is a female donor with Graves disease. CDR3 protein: CATSPRDLVNYGYTF. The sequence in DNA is TGTGCCACCAGTCCTCGAGATTTAGTCAACTATGGCTACACCTTC.